This TCR beta chain was sequenced during a study of T cells in Graves' hyperthyroidism and ophthalmopathy. Study findings and constraints: Blood also showed most of the thyroid clonotypes that were expanded above 0.001. Ophthalmopathy and stable hyperthyroidism were separated by a 13 V-J model.

Of note for this clonotype: What it binds is not known.

Hyperthyroidism had been newly diagnosed in patients aged 18 to 65, and its duration was under 2 months. Those patients with uncontrolled infection, other autoimmune disease, pregnancy or lactation were excluded. The germline gives CDR1 SEHNR, CDR2 FQNEAQ (reference sequence). The CDR3 consists of 11 residues. The germline V and J ends were trimmed by 8 bases and 2 bases, with 6 bases remaining between them. RNA transcripts gave rise to amplified TCR beta CDR3 regions. TCR CDR3 regions were first amplified by RT-PCR with HTBI primers. From the multiplex PCR reads, TCRdb called clonotypes with MiXCR, one entry per CDR3 protein. The profile shows some 600,000 distinct CDR3 sequences, around 46% of them singletons.

This clonotype was obtained from a woman aged 18-29 years with Graves' hyperthyroidism. The chain has TRBV7-9 and TRBJ1-1; D gene unclear. The material sequenced was peripheral blood or thyroid tissue (not recorded which). The CDR3 spells CASRPNTEAFF. The CDR3 nucleotides read TGTGCCAGCCGGCCTAACACTGAAGCTTTCTTT. Full variable domain (rest looked up from reference TRBV7-9 and TRBJ1-1): DTGVSQNPRHKITKRGQNVTFRCDPISEHNRLYWYRQTLGQGPEFLTYFQNEAQLEKSRLLSDRFSAERPKGSFSTLEIQRTEQGDSAMYLCASRPNTEAFFGQGTRLTVV.